The clone carrying this T cell receptor beta chain showed up many times. This sample was taken from a study of T cells after yellow fever vaccination. One entry per CDR3 protein, called by TCRdb with MiXCR from the 5' RACE reads. The sample has some 340,000 distinct CDR3 sequences, roughly 4.3% seen once. This CDR3 comprises 16 residues. V trimming: 5 bases; J trimming: 1 base; junction bases outside the gene matches: 5. The germline V gene encodes CDR1 LGHDT and CDR2 YNNKEL (reference sequence). The V and J genes are TRBV3-1 and TRBJ2-3; TRBD2 matches at 11 bases. This sample comprised PBMCs, obtained 5 days after the yellow fever booster vaccination. The TCR was taken from a man younger than 30 who received the YFV17D yellow fever vaccine. CDR3 loop: CASSFVAGGGTDTQYF. The CDR3 DNA sequence: TGTGCCAGCAGCTTCGTAGCGGGGGGGGGCACAGATACGCAGTATTTT.